Sequencing of this T cell receptor beta chain was carried out in a study of T-cell reconstitution after alpha-beta-depleted transplantation in children. Unique molecular identifiers tagged the TCRbeta library. TCRdb reprocessed the PCR reads with MiXCR, giving one entry per CDR3 protein. The repertoire has hundreds of thousands of distinct CDR3 sequences, under 30% of them found once; the top ten carry roughly 2.7%. The study, taken as a whole, reports: As was reported, about two months after transplant, alpha-beta T cells came from several hundred expanded graft clones. Surviving recipient T cells and thymic progenitors produced the high day-60 TCRbeta diversity seen in some patients.

On this clonotype: The target antigen is unknown.

After removal of 0 bases from V and 0 bases from J, the junction contained 8 bases not matched to a gene. CDR3 length: 20 amino acids. Germline-derived CDR1 and CDR2 are MGHDK and SYGVNS. This material consisted of PBMCs, taken before TCRalphabeta/CD19-depleted stem cell transplant. The clonotype comes from a girl aged 2 to 10 with Fanconi anemia, due to receive a stem cell transplant. J is TRBJ2-1 and V is TRBV25-1; 13 nucleotides agree with TRBD2. In nucleotides, the CDR3 is TGTGCCAGCAGTGAATATTTCCCGAGGACTAGCGGGAGCTCCTACAATGAGCAGTTCTTC. It yields the protein CASSEYFPRTSGSSYNEQFF.